The 31 T cell receptor beta chains in this list originate from one sample, sequenced in a study of Ad26.COV2.S vaccination and SARS-CoV-2 variants (dated by TCRdb to about 2021). Taken with the paper, the label for treatment or condition translates to: roughly 18 received Ad26.COV2.S at low or high dose, single or two shots; about 5 received placebo; per-sample allocation not given. Repertoires of vaccine and placebo recipients were sequenced from samples collected on day 63 after the first injection. The library came from the immunoSEQ multiplex PCR assay. As stored in TCRdb, this immuneACCESS dataset retains in-frame rearrangements with V and J assigned. A fraction of the clones does not appear; measured against another copy, unresolved V genes explain less than half of the discrepancy, and the remainder lacks a known reason. In this sample the table shows around 300,000 clones, roughly 90% of which occur a single time. The ten largest make up around a tenth of the sample.

This specimen consisted of peripheral blood, obtained in a trial of Ad26.COV2.S vaccine versus placebo. The receptors here all came from a person between 18 and 60 years old who received the Ad26.COV2.S COVID-19 vaccine or a placebo.

The chain carries TRBV2 and TRBJ2-3, with unresolved D. In germline, CDR1 is SNHLY, CDR2 FYNNEI. V lost 3 bases, J lost 1 base, and 8 bases lay in between. The CDR3 is 14 residues long. CDR3 sequence (DNA): TGTGCCAGCAGTGAGGTCACGGGCACAGATACGCAGTATTTT. This translates into CASSEVTGTDTQYF.

The chain has TRBV9 and TRBJ1-6, with TRBD1 matching 9 bases. From germline, CDR1 is SGDLS and CDR2 YYNGEE. This CDR3 is 18 amino acids long. The V gene end was trimmed by 0 bases and the J gene end by 5 bases; junction bases not matched to a gene: 9. CDR3 coding DNA: TGTGCCAGCAGCGTAGGACTTGGACAGGGGCAAAATAATTCACCCCTCCACTTT. This gives the protein CASSVGLGQGQNNSPLHF.

This chain connects TRBV7-3 to TRBJ1-1, with TRBD1 matching 8 bases. The CDR3 has 13 amino acids. Per germline, CDR1 SGHTA and CDR2 FQGTGA. Unmatched junction bases numbered 2, after V lost 5 bases and J lost 3 bases. The CDR3 DNA sequence: TGTGCCAGCAGCCTACAGGGGGACACTGAAGCTTTCTTT. Protein: CASSLQGDTEAFF.

The CDR3 is CASNRGDNSPLHF. In nucleotides, the CDR3 is TGTGCCAGCAACAGGGGCGATAATTCACCCCTCCACTTT. The chain uses TRBV6-5 and TRBJ1-6; TRBD1 agrees at 7 bases. Germline V gene lookup returns CDR1 MNHEY and CDR2 SVGAGI. CDR3 length: 13 amino acids. Trimming at V came to 7 bases and at J to 5 bases, leaving 2 bases not matched to a gene.

This chain connects TRBV11-2 to TRBJ2-3, with unresolved D. CDR1 is SGHAT and CDR2 is FQNNGV in the germline V gene. There are 15 residues in the CDR3. Trimming removed 5 bases at V and 4 bases at J, with 16 bases between. The CDR3, as DNA: TGTGCCAGCAGCCGGGTAAAGGGTCGGGCAGATACGCAGTATTTT. As protein: CASSRVKGRADTQYF.

The rearrangement uses TRBV9 and TRBJ2-3; 8 bases align to TRBD2. Germline V lookup: CDR1 SGDLS, CDR2 YYNGEE. The ends lost 0 bases at V and 5 bases at J; junction bases unmatched: 11. CDR3 length: 17 residues. The CDR3, as DNA: TGTGCCAGCAGCGTAGCTACAGGTATAGCGGGGATAGATACGCAGTATTTT. It translates to CASSVATGIAGIDTQYF.

This sequence joins TRBV27 and TRBJ1-1; 7 bases are shared with TRBD1. V lost 3 bases, J lost 7 bases, and 11 bases stayed unmatched. The CDR3 length is 15 residues. Germline-derived CDR1 and CDR2 are MNHEY and SMNVEV (reference sequence). Here the CDR3 reads CASSLTHRGGDEAFF. In DNA form, the CDR3 reads TGTGCCAGCAGTTTGACCCACAGGGGTGGGGATGAAGCTTTCTTT.

The chain employs TRBV28 and TRBJ2-7, with 7 bases matching TRBD2. The CDR3 extends over 15 amino acids. Germline trimming cut 5 bases from V and 6 bases from J; bases unmatched to any gene: 13. CDR1 MDHEN and CDR2 SYDVKM come from the germline V gene. The CDR3 DNA sequence: TGTGCCAGCAGTCTGAGGACTAGTTCAGCGAGCGAGCAGTACTTC. It specifies CASSLRTSSASEQYF.

The chain combines TRBV12-3 or TRBV12-4 with TRBJ2-3; D ambiguous. V lost 2 bases and J 4 bases, leaving 4 bases between the germline ends. There are 12 residues in the CDR3. DNA of the CDR3: TGTGCCAGCAGTTTAATATCAGATACGCAGTATTTT. This gives the protein CASSLISDTQYF.

The chain combines TRBV12-3 or TRBV12-4 with TRBJ2-7; 9 bases line up with TRBD1. Trimming removed 6 bases from V and 5 bases from J; junction bases left unmatched: 5. The CDR3 contains 13 residues. The CDR3 nucleotides are TGTGCCAGCAGCTTGGACAGGGGACACGAGCAGTACTTC. This codes for CASSLDRGHEQYF.

CDR3 loop: CASSLVEFGPQHF. The CDR3 DNA is TGTGCCAGCAGCTTAGTTGAATTCGGTCCCCAGCATTTT. The chain couples TRBV7-8 to TRBJ1-5; D not resolved. The CDR3 length is 13 residues. Trimming removed 1 base at V and 10 bases at J, with 11 bases between. Germline CDR1 SGHVS, CDR2 FQNEAQ.

V and J are TRBV4-1 and TRBJ1-2; 8 bases line up with TRBD1. Trimming removed 4 bases from V and 7 bases from J; junction bases left unmatched: 5. CDR3 length: 13 amino acids. Germline V gene data show CDR1 as MGHRA and CDR2 as YSYEKL. The CDR3 sequence is CASSRGQAGGYTF. CDR3 sequence (DNA): TGCGCCAGCAGCCGGGGACAGGCGGGTGGCTACACCTTC.

The chain combines TRBV18 with TRBJ1-4, with 9 bases fitting TRBD1. Losses at the gene ends were 5 bases for V and 3 bases for J; bases not matched to a gene: 7. CDR1 is KGHSH and CDR2 is LQKENI in the germline V gene. This CDR3 region has 16 residues. The CDR3: CASSSTGGEANEKLFF. The CDR3 bases are TGTGCCAGCTCATCGACAGGGGGAGAGGCTAATGAAAAACTGTTTTTT.

This chain uses TRBV27 with TRBJ1-6; D remains ambiguous. V lost 3 bases and J 9 bases, leaving 18 bases between the germline ends. The CDR3 length is 16 residues. CDR1 MNHEY and CDR2 SMNVEV come from the germline V gene (reference sequence). In DNA, the CDR3 is TGTGCCAGCAGTTTCGGATTGAGCGGAACGGGTTCACCCCTCCACTTT. Amino acids: CASSFGLSGTGSPLHF.

The chain joins TRBV7-9 to TRBJ2-5, with 8 bases lining up with TRBD1. The CDR3 length is 14 residues. V was pared by 4 bases and J by 1 base, with 2 bases of the junction left unmatched. Looked up from germline, CDR1 is SEHNR and CDR2 is FQNEAQ (reference sequence). The chain's CDR3 is CASSWDRSQETQYF. The CDR3 DNA reads as TGTGCCAGCAGCTGGGACAGGAGCCAAGAGACCCAGTACTTC.

The chain combines TRBV2 with TRBJ2-1, with D possibly being TRBD1 (5 bases). Deletions cut 1 base from V and 8 bases from J, with 9 bases between. Germline values: CDR1 SNHLY, CDR2 FYNNEI. The length of the CDR3 is 13 residues. Written as DNA, the CDR3 is TGTGCCAGCAGTGAAGTTAGGGGCGATGAGCAGTTCTTC. This encodes CASSEVRGDEQFF.

The chain combines TRBV4-3 with TRBJ1-5; D is ambiguous. Germline CDR1 reads LGHNA; CDR2 reads YSLEER. This CDR3 has 16 amino acids. Deletions cut 3 bases from V and 7 bases from J, with 19 bases between. The DNA of the CDR3 is TGCGCCAGCAGCCAGGACCGGGCCACGAGGGTACAGCCCCAGCATTTT. It specifies CASSQDRATRVQPQHF.

In DNA, the CDR3 is TGTGCCAGCAGTTTTAGGGCTACTAGCGGGATCGGAGAGACCCAGTACTTC. Its protein is CASSFRATSGIGETQYF. The chain couples TRBV27 to TRBJ2-5; 10 nucleotides agree with TRBD2. Germline V gives CDR1 MNHEY, CDR2 SMNVEV (reference sequence). After removal of 3 bases from V and 4 bases from J, the junction contained 11 bases not matched to a gene. The CDR3 is 17 residues long.

The sample holds one count of this clone. The chain has TRBV11-2 and TRBJ1-1; weak D call: TRBD1 (6 bases). The CDR3 extends over 15 amino acids. Trimming removed 0 bases at V and 5 bases at J, with 13 bases between. Looked up from germline, CDR1 is SGHAT and CDR2 is FQNNGV. The CDR3 here is CASSLDPGAGTEAFF. CDR3 coding DNA: TGTGCCAGCAGCTTAGATCCAGGGGCTGGGACTGAAGCTTTCTTT.

V gene TRBV30 combines with J gene TRBJ2-7; D uncertain. This CDR3 comprises 11 residues. Germline V gene data show CDR1 as GTSNPN and CDR2 as SVGIG (reference sequence). Trimming cost V 5 bases and J 6 bases, with 11 bases left between them. The CDR3 DNA follows: TGTGCCTGGGCGAACGGCGGCGAGCAGTACTTC. Protein product: CAWANGGEQYF.

This chain joins TRBV6-2 or TRBV6-3 and TRBJ2-5, with a tentative D call TRBD2 (6 bases). V was clipped by 6 bases and J by 4 bases, with 21 bases between them. Germline V gene lookup returns CDR1 MNHEY and CDR2 SVGEGT. CDR3 size: 16 residues. In DNA form, the CDR3 reads TGTGCCAGCAGCCGGTCGGGACTCAAGAAGGGAGAGACCCAGTACTTC. Translation: CASSRSGLKKGETQYF.

V usage is TRBV7-2 and J usage is TRBJ2-1; no definite D call. This CDR3 spans 15 amino acids. CDR1 and CDR2 from the germline V gene are SGHTA and FQGNSA. With 1 base removed from V and 8 bases from J, the gap between germline ends came to 15 bases. DNA for the CDR3: TGTGCCAGCAGCTTAGTGGGCCCCCCCGCACATGAGCAGTTCTTC. It translates to CASSLVGPPAHEQFF.

The CDR3 loop reads CASTTSFTGDYGYTF. CDR3 in DNA: TGTGCCAGCACTACATCCTTTACAGGGGACTATGGCTACACCTTC. The V gene is TRBV28, the J gene TRBJ1-2, with 7 bases fitting TRBD1. The ends lost 7 bases at V and 3 bases at J; junction bases unmatched: 11. This CDR3 has 15 residues. CDR1 is MDHEN and CDR2 is SYDVKM in the germline V gene.

The sample holds one count of this clone. The V call is TRBV5-1, the J call TRBJ2-3, with a weak D call TRBD1 (6 bases). With 2 bases removed from V and 1 base from J, the gap between germline ends came to 17 bases. The CDR3 contains 17 residues. Germline loops: CDR1 SGHRS, CDR2 YFSETQ. The CDR3 DNA reads as TGCGCCAGCAGCTTACAGGGAGCGGAGGTGGGCACAGATACGCAGTATTTT. Translation gives CASSLQGAEVGTDTQYF.

The genes are TRBV20-1 and TRBJ2-7; D remains unclear. The germline CDR1 and CDR2 sequences are DFQATT and SNEGSKA (reference sequence). This CDR3 has 12 residues. V lost 3 bases to trimming and J lost 6 bases, with 12 bases between them. CDR3 sequence reads: CSASRLDFEQYF. For the CDR3, the DNA is TGCAGTGCTAGTCGGCTCGACTTCGAGCAGTACTTC.

The rearrangement links TRBV12-3 or TRBV12-4 to TRBJ1-6; no firm D call. This CDR3 is 12 amino acids long. Trimming pared 6 bases from V and 7 bases from J, leaving 7 bases between. The CDR3 is CASSFPNSPLHF. As DNA, the CDR3 is TGTGCCAGCAGCTTTCCAAATTCACCCCTCCACTTT.

The chain carries TRBV18 and TRBJ1-4; possible D gene TRBD1, 5 bases. The CDR3 contains 13 residues. Germline V gene data show CDR1 as KGHSH and CDR2 as LQKENI. The V end was cut by 8 bases, the J end by 6 bases, with 13 bases between. The CDR3 protein is CASRRGRDEKLFF. The CDR3 coding sequence is TGTGCCAGCCGTCGGGGACGCGATGAAAAACTGTTTTTT.

The CDR3 is CASSLEPRGGSPLHF. In DNA, the CDR3 is TGTGCCAGCAGCTTGGAGCCAAGAGGGGGGTCACCCCTCCACTTT. The rearrangement links TRBV5-5 to TRBJ1-6, with D possibly matching TRBD1 (6 bases). Germline V gives CDR1 SGHKS, CDR2 YYEKEE (reference sequence). This CDR3 has 15 amino acids. Trimming stripped 0 bases from V and 10 bases from J, with 14 bases between.

This clone came up a few times. The chain's CDR3 is CASSSRELFF. CDR3 in DNA: TGTGCCAGCAGTTCCCGGGAGCTGTTTTTT. The chain links TRBV6-2 or TRBV6-3 to TRBJ2-2; D gene unclear. The CDR3 is 10 residues long. The germline V gene encodes CDR1 MNHEY and CDR2 SVGEGT. V lost 4 bases, J lost 9 bases, and 3 bases lay in between.

The V call is TRBV3-1 (or the pseudogene TRBV3-2), the J call TRBJ1-1; possibly TRBD1 for D (6 bases). The length of the CDR3 is 13 residues. Germline CDR1 and CDR2: LGHDT and YNNKEL (reference sequence). V shed 3 bases and J shed 5 bases, with 10 bases lying between them. This CDR3 reads CASSQGGQTEAFF. CDR3 DNA sequence: TGTGCCAGCAGCCAGGGGGGGCAAACTGAAGCTTTCTTT.

This chain connects TRBV30 to TRBJ2-2; a weak D match, TRBD2 (6 bases). CDR1 and CDR2 (germline): GTSNPN, SVGIG (reference sequence). The CDR3 sequence is 15 residues long. The V and J ends lost 0 bases and 0 bases respectively, with 8 bases between them. The CDR3 bases are TGTGCCTGGAGTGTGGGAGGCGCGAACACCGGGGAGCTGTTTTTT. Its translation: CAWSVGGANTGELFF.